This T cell receptor beta chain emerged from a study of graft-versus-host responses after intestinal transplantation. Study-level points and caveats: Detected in recipient marrow were GvH clones, some of which were first observed in ileum or blood.

Processing of graft tissue released intraepithelial and lamina propria lymphocytes. Using immunoSEQ multiplex PCR, the repertoire was profiled, and TCRdb retains in-frame clones only, with some absent. The sample lists more than 30,000 clones, approximately 90% occurring once. Looked up from germline, CDR1 is SGHRS and CDR2 is YFSETQ. The CDR3 covers 13 residues. V lost 5 bases and J lost 5; bases outside the gene matches: 4. For this clone: Its antigen is not known.

The source material was ileum tissue, sampled approximately 200 days after intestinal transplant. This TCR was recovered from a human patient who received an intestinal transplant, so some T cells may come from the graft donor. This chain links TRBV5-1 with TRBJ2-3, with TRBD2 matching 8 bases. The CDR3 coding sequence is TGCGCCAGCAGGCGGGAGGTTAAAGATACGCAGTATTTT. Amino acid sequence: CASRREVKDTQYF.